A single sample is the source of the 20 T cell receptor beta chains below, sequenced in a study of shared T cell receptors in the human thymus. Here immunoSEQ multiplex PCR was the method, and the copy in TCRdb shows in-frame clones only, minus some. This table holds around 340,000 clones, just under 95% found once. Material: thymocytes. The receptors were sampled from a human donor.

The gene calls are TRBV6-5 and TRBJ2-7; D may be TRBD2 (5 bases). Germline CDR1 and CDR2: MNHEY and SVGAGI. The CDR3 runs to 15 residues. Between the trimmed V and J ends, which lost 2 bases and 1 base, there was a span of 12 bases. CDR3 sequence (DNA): TGTGCCAGCAGTTACGGACCGGGATCGTCCTACGAGCAGTACTTC. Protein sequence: CASSYGPGSSYEQYF.

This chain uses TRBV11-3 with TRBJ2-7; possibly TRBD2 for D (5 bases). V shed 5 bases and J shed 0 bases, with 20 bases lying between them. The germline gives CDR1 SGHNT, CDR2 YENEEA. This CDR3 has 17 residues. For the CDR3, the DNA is TGTGCCAGCAGCCAAGAAGGACCCCTCCGGGGCTCCTACGAGCAGTACTTC. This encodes CASSQEGPLRGSYEQYF.

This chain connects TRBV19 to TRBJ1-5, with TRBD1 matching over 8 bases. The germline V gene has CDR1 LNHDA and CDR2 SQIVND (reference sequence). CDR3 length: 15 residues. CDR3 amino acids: CATGDAVGINQPQHF. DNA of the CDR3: TGTGCGACAGGGGATGCTGTAGGGATCAATCAGCCCCAGCATTTT.

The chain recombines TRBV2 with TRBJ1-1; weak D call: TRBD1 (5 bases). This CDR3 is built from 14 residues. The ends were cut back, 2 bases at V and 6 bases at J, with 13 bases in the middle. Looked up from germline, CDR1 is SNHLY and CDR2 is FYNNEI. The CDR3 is CASSEPRARAEAFF. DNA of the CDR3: TGTGCCAGCAGTGAACCCAGGGCTCGGGCTGAAGCTTTCTTT.

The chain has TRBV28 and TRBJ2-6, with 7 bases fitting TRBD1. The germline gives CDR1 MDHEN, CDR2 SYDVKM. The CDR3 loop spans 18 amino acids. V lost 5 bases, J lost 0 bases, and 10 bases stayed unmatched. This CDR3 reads CASSPRQGTSSGANVLTF. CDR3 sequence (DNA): TGTGCCAGCAGTCCCCGACAGGGAACGAGCTCTGGGGCCAACGTCCTGACTTTC.

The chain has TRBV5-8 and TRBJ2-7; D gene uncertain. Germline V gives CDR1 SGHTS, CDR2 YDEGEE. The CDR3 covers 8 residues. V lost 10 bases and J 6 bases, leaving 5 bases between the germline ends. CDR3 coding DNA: TGTGCCGCTACCGAGCAGTACTTC. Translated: CAATEQYF.

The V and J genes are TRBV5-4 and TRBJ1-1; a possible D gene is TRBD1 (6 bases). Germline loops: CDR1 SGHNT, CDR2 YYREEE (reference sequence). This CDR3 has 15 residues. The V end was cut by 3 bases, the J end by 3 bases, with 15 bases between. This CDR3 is CASSSLRGIDTEAFF. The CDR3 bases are TGTGCCAGCAGCTCTCTCAGGGGAATCGACACTGAAGCTTTCTTT. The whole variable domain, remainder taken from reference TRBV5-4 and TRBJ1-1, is ETGVTQSPTHLIKTRGQQVTLRCSSQSGHNTVSWYQQALGQGPQFIFQYYREEENGRGNFPPRFSGLQFPNYSSELNVNALELDDSALYLCASSSLRGIDTEAFFGQGTRLTVV.

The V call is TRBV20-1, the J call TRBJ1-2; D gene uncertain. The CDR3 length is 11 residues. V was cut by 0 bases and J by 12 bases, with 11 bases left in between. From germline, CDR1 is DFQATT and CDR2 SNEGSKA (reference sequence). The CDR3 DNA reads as TGCAGTGCTAGAGATGACCGATGCAACACCTTC. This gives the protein CSARDDRCNTF.

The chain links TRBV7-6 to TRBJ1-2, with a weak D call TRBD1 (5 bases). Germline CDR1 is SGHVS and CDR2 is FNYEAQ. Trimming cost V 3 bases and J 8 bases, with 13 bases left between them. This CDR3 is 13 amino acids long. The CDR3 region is CASSLDPQEGYTF. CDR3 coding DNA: TGTGCCAGCAGCTTGGACCCACAGGAGGGCTACACCTTC.

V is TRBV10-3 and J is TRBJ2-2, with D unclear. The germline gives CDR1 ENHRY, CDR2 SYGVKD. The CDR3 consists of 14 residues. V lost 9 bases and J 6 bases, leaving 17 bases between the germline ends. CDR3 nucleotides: TGTGCCATACGGAGTAGAGGTCCTCCCGGGGAGCTGTTTTTT. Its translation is CAIRSRGPPGELFF.

In DNA, the CDR3 is TGCGCCAGCAGCACCCCATCGGGGGAGGACAATCACTCCTACAATGAGCAGTTCTTC. Protein: CASSTPSGEDNHSYNEQFF. The gene calls are TRBV5-1 and TRBJ2-1; perhaps TRBD2 as D (6 bases). The CDR3 runs to 19 residues. Deletions cut 4 bases from V and 0 bases from J, with 23 bases between. The germline gives CDR1 SGHRS, CDR2 YFSETQ. Full variable domain (outside the CDR3, taken from reference TRBV5-1 and TRBJ2-1): KAGVTQTPRYLIKTRGQQVTLSCSPISGHRSVSWYQQTPGQGLQFLFEYFSETQRNKGNFPGRFSGRQFSNSRSEMNVSTLELGDSALYLCASSTPSGEDNHSYNEQFFGPGTRLTVL.

This chain's CDR3 is CASSRQGSNTGELFF. The CDR3 DNA is TGTGCCAGCAGCCGACAGGGGTCGAACACCGGGGAGCTGTTTTTT. The genes are TRBV14 and TRBJ2-2; TRBD1 matches at 8 bases. V lost 4 bases, J lost 0 bases, and 1 base stayed unmatched. This CDR3 comprises 15 residues. Germline V gene data show CDR1 as SGHDN and CDR2 as FVKESK.

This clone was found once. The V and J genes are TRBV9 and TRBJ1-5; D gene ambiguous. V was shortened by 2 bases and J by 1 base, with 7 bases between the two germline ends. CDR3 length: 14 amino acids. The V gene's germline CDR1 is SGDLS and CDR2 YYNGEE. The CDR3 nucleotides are TGTGCCAGCAGCGTTGGGTCGAGCAATCAGCCCCAGCATTTT. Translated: CASSVGSSNQPQHF.

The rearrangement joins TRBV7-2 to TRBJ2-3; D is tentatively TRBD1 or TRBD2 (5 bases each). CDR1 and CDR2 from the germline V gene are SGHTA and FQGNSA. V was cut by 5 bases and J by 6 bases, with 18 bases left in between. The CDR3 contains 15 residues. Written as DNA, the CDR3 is TGTGCCAGCAGCCCGACCGGGACCTACAGCGATACGCAGTATTTT. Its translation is CASSPTGTYSDTQYF. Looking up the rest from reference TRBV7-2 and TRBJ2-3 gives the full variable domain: GAGVSQSPSNKVTEKGKDVELRCDPISGHTALYWYRQSLGQGLEFLIYFQGNSAPDKSGLPSDRFSAERTGGSVSTLTIQRTQQEDSAVYLCASSPTGTYSDTQYFGPGTRLTVL.

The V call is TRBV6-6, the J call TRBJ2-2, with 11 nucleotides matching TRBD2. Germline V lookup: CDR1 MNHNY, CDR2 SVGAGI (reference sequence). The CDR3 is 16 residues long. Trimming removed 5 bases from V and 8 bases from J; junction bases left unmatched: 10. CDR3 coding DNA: TGTGCCAGCAGTCCCCCTAGCGGGAGGTTTGAAGGGGAGCTGTTTTTT. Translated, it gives CASSPPSGRFEGELFF.

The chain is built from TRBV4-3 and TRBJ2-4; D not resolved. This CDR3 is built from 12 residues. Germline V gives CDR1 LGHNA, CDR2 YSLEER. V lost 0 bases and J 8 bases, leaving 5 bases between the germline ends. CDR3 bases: TGCGCCAGCAGCCAAGATATGTACATTCAGTACTTC. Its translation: CASSQDMYIQYF.

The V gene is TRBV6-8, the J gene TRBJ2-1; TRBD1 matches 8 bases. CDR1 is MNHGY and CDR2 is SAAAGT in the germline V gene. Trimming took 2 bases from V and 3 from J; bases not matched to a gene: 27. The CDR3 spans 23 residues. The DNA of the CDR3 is TGTGCCAGCAGTTACCCCCTCACGCTAGACAGGGGAATAGCGGATGGGTACTACAATGAGCAGTTCTTC. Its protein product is CASSYPLTLDRGIADGYYNEQFF.

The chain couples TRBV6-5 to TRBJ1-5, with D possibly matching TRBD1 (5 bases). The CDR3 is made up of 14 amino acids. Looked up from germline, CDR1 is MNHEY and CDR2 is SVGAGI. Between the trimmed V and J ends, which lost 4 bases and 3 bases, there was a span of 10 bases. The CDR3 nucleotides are TGTGCCAGCAGTTGCCAGGGAGACAATCAGCCCCAGCATTTT. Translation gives CASSCQGDNQPQHF.

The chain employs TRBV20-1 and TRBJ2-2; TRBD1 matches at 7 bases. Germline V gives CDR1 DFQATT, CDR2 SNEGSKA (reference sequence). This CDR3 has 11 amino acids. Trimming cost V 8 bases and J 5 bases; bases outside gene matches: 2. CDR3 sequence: CSPRGTGELFF. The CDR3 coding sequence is TGCAGTCCCAGGGGGACCGGGGAGCTGTTTTTT.

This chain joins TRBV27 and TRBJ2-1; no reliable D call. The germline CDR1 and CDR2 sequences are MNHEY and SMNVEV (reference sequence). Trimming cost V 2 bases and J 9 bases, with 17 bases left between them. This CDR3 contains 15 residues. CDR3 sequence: CASSLGPPDNVEQFF. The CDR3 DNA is TGTGCCAGCAGTTTAGGCCCCCCCGACAATGTTGAGCAGTTCTTC.